These T cell receptor beta chains were read from a single sample in a study of T-cell memory formation after mild COVID-19. TCRdb called the 5' RACE reads again in MiXCR, with one record for every CDR3 protein. The sample lists approximately 250,000 distinct CDR3 sequences, 15% to 20% occurring once. The sample was PBMCs or a T cell subset sorted from them (not recorded which). The receptors come from a man between 18 and 35 years old who had mild COVID-19 (a few samples of this study predate the infection). Cell type and time point are not known. CDR3s leave out the opening cysteine and the closing phenylalanine or tryptophan.

v_gene,j_gene,CDR3aa
TRBV5-1,TRBJ2-1,ASSLSPGGGEQF
TRBV27,TRBJ1-2,ASSLVAGQGVYGYT
TRBV5-5,TRBJ1-5,ASSSGDYSNQPQH
TRBV7-6,TRBJ2-5,ASSLTGGEQETQY
TRBV19,TRBJ2-3,ASSPKESERTDTQY
TRBV7-9,TRBJ2-2,ASITPGIAGELF
TRBV29-1,TRBJ1-1,SVEVAENTEAF
TRBV12-3/TRBV12-4,TRBJ2-3,ASSRTGWAYLGSTDTQY
TRBV5-1,TRBJ2-3,ASSLWGPGDTQY
TRBV5-4,TRBJ2-1,ASSLGQGSYNEQF
TRBV7-9,TRBJ2-7,ASSPLAGGFYEQY
TRBV28,TRBJ2-5,ASSLQGAEETQY
TRBV29-1,TRBJ2-2,STPGGALLGELF
TRBV7-2,TRBJ2-3,ASSSQRGSQY
TRBV7-6,TRBJ2-1,ASSLVLGTGFYNEQF
TRBV6-5,TRBJ1-2,ASSYSIMAGKEGYT
TRBV6-6,TRBJ2-1,ASSYERREQF
TRBV5-1,TRBJ1-2,ASSRDSSNYGYT
TRBV7-9,TRBJ1-2,ASSYWTELYGYT
TRBV9,TRBJ2-2,ASSGGQWAGELF
TRBV12-5,TRBJ1-2,ASGLTGDGDGDRYGYT
TRBV12-3/TRBV12-4,TRBJ2-2,ASSSREGGELF
TRBV6-5,TRBJ1-1,ASSYSLSTEAF
TRBV7-9,TRBJ1-4,ASSLVASNEKLF
TRBV5-6,TRBJ2-7,ASSEGRIYEQY
TRBV11-2,TRBJ2-7,ASRTLTGPLSYEQY
TRBV6-5,TRBJ2-3,ASSYGGGASSSTDTQY
TRBV9,TRBJ2-3,ASSVVGTGGADTQY
TRBV4-1,TRBJ1-4,ASSQGGGMGKLF
TRBV6-5,TRBJ2-2,ASSYSSSGSGGELF
TRBV20-1,TRBJ2-7,SARDGRTYEQY
TRBV4-3,TRBJ1-2,ASSQEGRVDGYT
TRBV21-1,TRBJ1-1,ASSKRTGGKAF
TRBV5-1,TRBJ2-5,ASRRVTTFQETQY
TRBV29-1,TRBJ2-1,SVEEPLDRATYNEQF
TRBV15,TRBJ2-3,ATSKDRYTDTQY
TRBV11-2,TRBJ1-1,ASNQWTGQGTEAF
TRBV5-1,TRBJ2-3,ASRPDSSTDTQY
TRBV29-1,TRBJ2-5,SVGRRGGGETQY
TRBV2,TRBJ1-5,ASSEGRDSNQPQH
TRBV7-2,TRBJ1-2,ASSSSVGISHYGYT
TRBV5-6,TRBJ2-5,ASSLPRPETQY